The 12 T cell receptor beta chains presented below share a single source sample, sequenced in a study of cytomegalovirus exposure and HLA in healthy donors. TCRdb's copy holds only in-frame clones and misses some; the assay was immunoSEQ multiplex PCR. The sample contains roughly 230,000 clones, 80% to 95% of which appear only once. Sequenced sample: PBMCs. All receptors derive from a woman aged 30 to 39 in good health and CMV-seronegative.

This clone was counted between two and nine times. The CDR3 DNA follows: TGTGCCAGCAGTCGCTTGGACAGGGTTGGAGATGGCTACACCTTC. Translation gives CASSRLDRVGDGYTF. The chain is built from TRBV28 and TRBJ1-2; 8 bases map to TRBD1. The CDR3 has 15 amino acids. Unmatched junction bases numbered 11, after V lost 5 bases and J lost 6 bases. Germline CDR1 MDHEN, CDR2 SYDVKM.

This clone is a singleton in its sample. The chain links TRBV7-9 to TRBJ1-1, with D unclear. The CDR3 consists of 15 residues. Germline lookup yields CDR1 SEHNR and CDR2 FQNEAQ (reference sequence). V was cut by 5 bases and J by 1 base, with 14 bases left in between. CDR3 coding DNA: TGTGCCAGCAGCCTTAGAGTTGGTAGGAACACTGAAGCTTTCTTT. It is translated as CASSLRVGRNTEAFF.

DNA of the CDR3: TGTGCCAGCAGCCAAGGACAGGGTAGCTCCTACGAGCAGTACTTC. It is translated as CASSQGQGSSYEQYF. The V gene is TRBV11-3, the J gene TRBJ2-7; 8 bases are a match to TRBD1. V dropped 5 bases and J dropped 0; count of bases not matched to a gene: 6. Germline CDR1 and CDR2: SGHNT and YENEEA. This CDR3 is 15 amino acids long.

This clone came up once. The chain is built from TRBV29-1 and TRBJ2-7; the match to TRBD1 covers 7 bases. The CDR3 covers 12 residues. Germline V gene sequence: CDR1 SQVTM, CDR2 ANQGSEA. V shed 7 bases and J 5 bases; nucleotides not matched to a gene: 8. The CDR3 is CSASTGPDEQYF. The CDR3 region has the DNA TGCAGCGCCTCGACAGGGCCCGACGAGCAGTACTTC.

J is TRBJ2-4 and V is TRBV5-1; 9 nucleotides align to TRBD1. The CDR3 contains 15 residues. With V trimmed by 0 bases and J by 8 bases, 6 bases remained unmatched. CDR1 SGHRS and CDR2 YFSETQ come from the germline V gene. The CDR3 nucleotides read TGCGCCAGCAGCTTGGACGGGACAGGGTGGGACATTCAGTACTTC. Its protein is CASSLDGTGWDIQYF.

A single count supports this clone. This chain's CDR3 is CASSDGDGELFF. CDR3 in DNA: TGTGCCAGCAGTGATGGGGACGGGGAGCTGTTTTTT. The gene calls are TRBV6-4 and TRBJ2-2; no clear D gene. Per the germline V gene, CDR1 is MRHNA and CDR2 is SNTAGT. The CDR3 runs to 12 residues. Trimming took off 3 bases at V and 7 bases at J, with 6 bases between the two ends.

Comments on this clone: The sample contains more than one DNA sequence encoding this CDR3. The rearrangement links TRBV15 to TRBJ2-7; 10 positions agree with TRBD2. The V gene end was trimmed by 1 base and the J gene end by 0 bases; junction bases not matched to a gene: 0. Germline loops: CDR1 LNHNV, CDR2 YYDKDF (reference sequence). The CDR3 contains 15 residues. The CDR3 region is CATSRGTSGSYEQYF. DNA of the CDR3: TGTGCCACCAGCAGAGGGACTAGCGGCTCCTACGAGCAGTACTTC. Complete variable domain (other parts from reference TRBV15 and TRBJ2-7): DAMVIQNPRYQVTQFGKPVTLSCSQTLNHNVMYWYQQKSSQAPKLLFHYYDKDFNNEADTPDNFQSRRPNTSFCFLDIRSPGLGDTAMYLCATSRGTSGSYEQYFGPGTRLTVT.

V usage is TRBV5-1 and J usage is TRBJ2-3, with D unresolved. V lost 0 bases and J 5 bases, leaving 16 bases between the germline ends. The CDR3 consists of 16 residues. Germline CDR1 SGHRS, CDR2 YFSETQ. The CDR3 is CASSLVGGSPGDTQYF. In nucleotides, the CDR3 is TGCGCCAGCAGCTTGGTCGGCGGATCACCCGGAGATACGCAGTATTTT.

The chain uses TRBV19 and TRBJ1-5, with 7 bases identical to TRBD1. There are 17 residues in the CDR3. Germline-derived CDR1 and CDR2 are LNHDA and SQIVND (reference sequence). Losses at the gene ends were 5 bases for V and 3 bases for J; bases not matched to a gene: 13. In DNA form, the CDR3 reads TGTGCCAGTAGTTCAAGGGGACAGAATCTTGCCAATCAGCCCCAGCATTTT. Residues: CASSSRGQNLANQPQHF.

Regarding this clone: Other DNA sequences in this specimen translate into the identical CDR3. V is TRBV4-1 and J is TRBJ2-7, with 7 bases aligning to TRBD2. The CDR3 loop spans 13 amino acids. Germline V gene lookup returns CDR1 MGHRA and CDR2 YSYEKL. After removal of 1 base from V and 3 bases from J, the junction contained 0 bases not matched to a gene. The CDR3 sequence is CASSQGGGYEQYF. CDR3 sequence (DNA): TGCGCCAGCAGCCAAGGCGGGGGCTACGAGCAGTACTTC.

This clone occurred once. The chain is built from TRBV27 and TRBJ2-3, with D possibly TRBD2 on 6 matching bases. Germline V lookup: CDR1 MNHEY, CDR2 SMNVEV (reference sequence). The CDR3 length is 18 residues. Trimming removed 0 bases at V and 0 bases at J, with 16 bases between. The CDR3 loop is CASSLSPSRGRSTDTQYF. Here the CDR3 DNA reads TGTGCCAGCAGTTTATCTCCTTCTCGGGGGAGGAGCACAGATACGCAGTATTTT.

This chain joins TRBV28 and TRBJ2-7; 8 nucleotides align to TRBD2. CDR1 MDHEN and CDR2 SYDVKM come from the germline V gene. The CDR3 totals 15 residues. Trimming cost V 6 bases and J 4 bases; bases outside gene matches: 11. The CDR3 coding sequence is TGTGCCAGCAGCACCCAGAGCGGGAGTTCATACGAGCAGTACTTC. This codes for CASSTQSGSSYEQYF.